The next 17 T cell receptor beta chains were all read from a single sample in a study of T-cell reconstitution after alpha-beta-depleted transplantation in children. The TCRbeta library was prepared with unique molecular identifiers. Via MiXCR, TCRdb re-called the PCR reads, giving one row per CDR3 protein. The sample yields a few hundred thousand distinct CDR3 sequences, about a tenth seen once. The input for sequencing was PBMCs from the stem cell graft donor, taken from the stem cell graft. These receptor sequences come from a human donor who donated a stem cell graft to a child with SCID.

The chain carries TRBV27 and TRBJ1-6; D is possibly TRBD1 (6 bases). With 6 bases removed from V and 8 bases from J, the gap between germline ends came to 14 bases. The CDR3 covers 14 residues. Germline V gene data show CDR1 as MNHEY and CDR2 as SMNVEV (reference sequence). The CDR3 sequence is CASRPRTADSPLHF. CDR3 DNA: TGTGCCAGCAGGCCCCGGACAGCCGATTCACCCCTCCACTTT.

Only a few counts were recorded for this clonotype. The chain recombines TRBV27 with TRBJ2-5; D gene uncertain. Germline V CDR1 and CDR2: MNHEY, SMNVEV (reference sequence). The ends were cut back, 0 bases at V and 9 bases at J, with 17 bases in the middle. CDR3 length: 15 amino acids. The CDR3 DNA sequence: TGTGCCAGCAGTTTATCGTCGAAGGGCGCTTGGTCCCAGTACTTC. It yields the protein CASSLSSKGAWSQYF.

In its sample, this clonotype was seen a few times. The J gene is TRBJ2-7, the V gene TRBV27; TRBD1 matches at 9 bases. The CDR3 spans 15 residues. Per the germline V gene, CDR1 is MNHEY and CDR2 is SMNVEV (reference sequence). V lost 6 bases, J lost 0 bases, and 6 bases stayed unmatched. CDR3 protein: CASSLRDRASYEQYF. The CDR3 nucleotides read TGTGCCAGCAGCCTACGGGACAGGGCCTCCTACGAGCAGTACTTC.

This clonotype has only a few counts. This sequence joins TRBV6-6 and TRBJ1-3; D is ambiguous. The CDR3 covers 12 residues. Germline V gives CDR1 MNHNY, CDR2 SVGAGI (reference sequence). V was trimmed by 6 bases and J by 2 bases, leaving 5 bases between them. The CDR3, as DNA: TGTGCCAGCAGCTCCGCTGGAAACACCATATATTTT. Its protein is CASSSAGNTIYF.

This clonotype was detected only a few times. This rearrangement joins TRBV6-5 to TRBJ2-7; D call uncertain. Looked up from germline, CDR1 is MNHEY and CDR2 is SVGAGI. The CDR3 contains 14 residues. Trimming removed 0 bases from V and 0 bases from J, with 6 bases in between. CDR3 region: CASSYSTASYEQYF. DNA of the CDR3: TGTGCCAGCAGTTACTCGACGGCCTCCTACGAGCAGTACTTC.

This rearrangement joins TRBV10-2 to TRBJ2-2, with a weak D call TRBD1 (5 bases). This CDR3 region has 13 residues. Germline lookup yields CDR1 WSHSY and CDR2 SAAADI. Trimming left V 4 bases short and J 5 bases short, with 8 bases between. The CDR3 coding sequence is TGCGCCAGCAGTGCGCAGGGAACCGGGGAGCTGTTTTTT. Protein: CASSAQGTGELFF.

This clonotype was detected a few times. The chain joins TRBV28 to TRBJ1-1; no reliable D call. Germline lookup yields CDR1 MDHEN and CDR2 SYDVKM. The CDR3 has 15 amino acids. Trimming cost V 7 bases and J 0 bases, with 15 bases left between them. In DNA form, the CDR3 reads TGTGCCAGCAATGGGCGGGTCGTACTGAACACTGAAGCTTTCTTT. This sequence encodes CASNGRVVLNTEAFF.

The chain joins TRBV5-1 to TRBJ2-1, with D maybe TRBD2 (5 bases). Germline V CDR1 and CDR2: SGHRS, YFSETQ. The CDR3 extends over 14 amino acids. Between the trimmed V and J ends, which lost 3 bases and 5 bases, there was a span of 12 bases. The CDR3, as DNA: TGCGCCAGCAGCTCGACCGGACTGCACAATGAGCAGTTCTTC. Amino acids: CASSSTGLHNEQFF. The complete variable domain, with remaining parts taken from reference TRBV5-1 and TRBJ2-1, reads KAGVTQTPRYLIKTRGQQVTLSCSPISGHRSVSWYQQTPGQGLQFLFEYFSETQRNKGNFPGRFSGRQFSNSRSEMNVSTLELGDSALYLCASSSTGLHNEQFFGPGTRLTVL.

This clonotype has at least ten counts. The CDR3 here is CSVVHQGETQYF. The CDR3 coding sequence is TGCAGCGTTGTCCACCAGGGAGAGACCCAGTACTTC. The chain has TRBV29-1 and TRBJ2-5, with D possibly TRBD1 on 5 matching bases. The germline CDR1 and CDR2 sequences are SQVTM and ANQGSEA. V was shortened by 4 bases and J by 4 bases, with 10 bases between the two germline ends. CDR3 length equals 12 residues. Supplemented by reference TRBV29-1 and TRBJ2-5, the full variable domain reads SAVISQKPSRDICQRGTSLTIQCQVDSQVTMMFWYRQQPGQSLTLIATANQGSEATYESGFVIDKFPISRPNLTFSTLTVSNMSPEDSSIYLCSVVHQGETQYFGPGTRLLVL.

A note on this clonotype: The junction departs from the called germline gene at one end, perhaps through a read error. The CDR3 nucleotides are TGCGCCAGCAGCGCACAGGAGATCCAGTACTTC. This gives the protein CASSAQEIQYF. The chain joins TRBV5-1 to TRBJ2-5, with D possibly matching TRBD1 (5 bases). The CDR3 contains 11 residues. The germline gives CDR1 SGHRS, CDR2 YFSETQ. Variable domain in full (rest from reference TRBV5-1 and TRBJ2-5): KAGVTQTPRYLIKTRGQQVTLSCSPISGHRSVSWYQQTPGQGLQFLFEYFSETQRNKGNFPGRFSGRQFSNSRSEMNVSTLELGDSALYLCASSAQEIQYFGPGTRLLVL.

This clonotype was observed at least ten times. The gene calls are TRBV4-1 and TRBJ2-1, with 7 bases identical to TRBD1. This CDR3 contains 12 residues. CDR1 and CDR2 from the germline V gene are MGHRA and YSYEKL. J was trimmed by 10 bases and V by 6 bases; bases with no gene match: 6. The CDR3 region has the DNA TGCGCCAGCAGGAATACAGGGGTCGAGCAGTTCTTC. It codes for CASRNTGVEQFF.

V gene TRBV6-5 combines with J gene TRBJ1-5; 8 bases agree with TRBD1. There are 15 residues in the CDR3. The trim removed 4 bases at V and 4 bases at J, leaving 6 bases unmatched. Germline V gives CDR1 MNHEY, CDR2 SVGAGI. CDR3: CASSSSDRVNQPQHF. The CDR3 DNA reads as TGTGCCAGCAGTTCCTCGGACAGGGTTAATCAGCCCCAGCATTTT.

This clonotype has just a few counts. The CDR3 DNA is TGTGCCAGCAGCCTCTCCGGGGCTTCCTACAATGAGCAGTTCTTC. Translating gives CASSLSGASYNEQFF. The V gene is TRBV12-3 or TRBV12-4, the J gene TRBJ2-1; tentatively, D is TRBD1 or TRBD2 (5 bases each). The CDR3 loop spans 15 amino acids. The ends were cut back, 6 bases at V and 1 base at J, with 13 bases in the middle.

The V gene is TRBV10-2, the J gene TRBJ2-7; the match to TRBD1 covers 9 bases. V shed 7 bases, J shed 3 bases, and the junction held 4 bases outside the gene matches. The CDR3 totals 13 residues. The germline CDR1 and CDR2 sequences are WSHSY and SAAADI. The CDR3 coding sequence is TGCGCCAGCATTGACAGGGGGGACTACGAGCAGTACTTC. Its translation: CASIDRGDYEQYF.

The CDR3 nucleotides are TGCGCCAGCAGCTTGGGACCTCCGGAGACCCAGTACTTC. Amino acids: CASSLGPPETQYF. This sequence joins TRBV5-1 and TRBJ2-5; no definite D call. With 0 bases removed from V and 5 bases from J, the gap between germline ends came to 8 bases. The length of the CDR3 is 13 residues. From germline, CDR1 is SGHRS and CDR2 YFSETQ. Drawing the rest from reference TRBV5-1 and TRBJ2-5, the complete variable domain is KAGVTQTPRYLIKTRGQQVTLSCSPISGHRSVSWYQQTPGQGLQFLFEYFSETQRNKGNFPGRFSGRQFSNSRSEMNVSTLELGDSALYLCASSLGPPETQYFGPGTRLLVL.

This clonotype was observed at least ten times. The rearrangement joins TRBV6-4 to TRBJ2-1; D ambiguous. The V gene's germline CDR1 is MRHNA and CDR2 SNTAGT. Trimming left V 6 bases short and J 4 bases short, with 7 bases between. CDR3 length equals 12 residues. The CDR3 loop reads CASRDSYNEQFF. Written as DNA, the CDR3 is TGTGCCAGCAGAGATTCGTACAATGAGCAGTTCTTC.

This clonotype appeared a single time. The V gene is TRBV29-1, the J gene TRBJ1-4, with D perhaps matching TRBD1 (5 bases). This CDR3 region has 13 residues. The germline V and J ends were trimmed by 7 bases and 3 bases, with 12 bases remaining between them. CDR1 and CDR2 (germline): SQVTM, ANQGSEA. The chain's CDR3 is CSGGGGANEKLFF. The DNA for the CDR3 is TGCAGCGGGGGTGGAGGGGCTAATGAAAAACTGTTTTTT.